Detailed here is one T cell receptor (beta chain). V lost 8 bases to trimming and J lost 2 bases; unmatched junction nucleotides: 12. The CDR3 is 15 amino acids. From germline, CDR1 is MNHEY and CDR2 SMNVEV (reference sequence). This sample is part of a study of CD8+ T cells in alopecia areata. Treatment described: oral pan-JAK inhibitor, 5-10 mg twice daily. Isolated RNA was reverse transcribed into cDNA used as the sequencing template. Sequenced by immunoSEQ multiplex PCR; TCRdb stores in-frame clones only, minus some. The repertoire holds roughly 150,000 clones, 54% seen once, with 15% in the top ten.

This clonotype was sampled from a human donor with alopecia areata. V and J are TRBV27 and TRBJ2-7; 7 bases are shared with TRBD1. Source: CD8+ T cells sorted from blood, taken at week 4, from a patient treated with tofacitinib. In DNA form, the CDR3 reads TGTGCCAGCGGGACCCCGGGACAGAACACCTACGAGCAGTACTTC. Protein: CASGTPGQNTYEQYF.